This entry features one T cell receptor beta chain sequence. These data originate in a study of blood T cell repertoires in COVID-19. Allocation to cohorts depended on clinical history reported by the participants. Clones were sequenced by immunoSEQ multiplex PCR, and TCRdb holds only the in-frame ones, with some missing. The sample has under 250,000 clones, approximately 85% seen once. The CDR3 has 13 amino acids. V lost 1 base to trimming and J lost 1 base, with 4 bases between them. The germline gives CDR1 SGHNT, CDR2 YYREEE (reference sequence). This receptor was identified in a woman in her fifties or sixties with acute COVID-19. The sample was PBMCs or T cells enriched from blood (not recorded which). This chain uses TRBV5-4 with TRBJ2-3; D is unresolved. The CDR3 spells CASSLLGTDTQYF. For the CDR3, the DNA is TGTGCCAGCAGCTTGTTAGGCACAGATACGCAGTATTTT.